The 24 T cell receptor beta chains listed next were all sequenced from one sample in a study of shared clonotypes between healthy human individuals. Naive CD8 isolation took CD45RO-negative cells positively selected for CCR7 and excluded terminally differentiated effector memory CD45RA+ cells. TCRdb keeps only in-frame clones here, not all; method: immunoSEQ multiplex PCR. The sample lists about 2 million clones; 85% to 95% were seen once. The sequenced sample was naive CD8+ T cells sorted from blood. These TCRs come from a young man in good health.

The rearrangement uses TRBV27 and TRBJ2-1; unclear D gene. CDR3 length equals 14 residues. Trimming cost V 0 bases and J 8 bases, with 11 bases left between them. Germline V gives CDR1 MNHEY, CDR2 SMNVEV (reference sequence). CDR3 coding DNA: TGTGCCAGCAGTTTATCGTCCACTCCATATGAGCAGTTCTTC. Its protein is CASSLSSTPYEQFF.

This chain links TRBV5-5 with TRBJ1-2; no definite D call. The CDR3 has 13 amino acids. V dropped 0 bases and J dropped 8 bases, with 11 bases sitting between them. Germline V CDR1 and CDR2: SGHKS, YYEKEE (reference sequence). The DNA for the CDR3 is TGTGCCAGCAGCTTGGCGTCGGGTTCAGGCTACACCTTC. Residues: CASSLASGSGYTF.

The genes are TRBV11-2 and TRBJ2-2; TRBD1 matches 10 bases. This CDR3 region has 16 residues. Germline values: CDR1 SGHAT, CDR2 FQNNGV. Trimming cost V 2 bases and J 3 bases; bases outside gene matches: 3. The CDR3 protein is CASSLYGTGDTGELFF. CDR3 in DNA: TGTGCCAGCAGCTTATACGGGACAGGGGACACCGGGGAGCTGTTTTTT.

The V and J genes are TRBV6-5 and TRBJ2-4; D unresolved. Trimming took off 0 bases at V and 3 bases at J, with 9 bases between the two ends. This CDR3 contains 15 residues. From germline, CDR1 is MNHEY and CDR2 SVGAGI. The chain's CDR3 is CASSYSPEDKNIQYF. The CDR3 DNA follows: TGTGCCAGCAGTTACTCGCCCGAGGACAAAAACATTCAGTACTTC.

V and J are TRBV9 and TRBJ2-1; TRBD2 matches 8 bases. Germline CDR1 and CDR2: SGDLS and YYNGEE. V shed 0 bases and J 8 bases; nucleotides not matched to a gene: 7. The CDR3 contains 15 residues. As DNA, the CDR3 is TGTGCCAGCAGCGTAGATACTAGCGGAAGCGATGAGCAGTTCTTC. As protein: CASSVDTSGSDEQFF.

The rearrangement uses TRBV10-1 and TRBJ1-6, with TRBD1 as a possible D gene (5 bases). Germline assignment: CDR1 WNHNN and CDR2 SYGVQD (reference sequence). Trimming removed 1 base at V and 6 bases at J, with 22 bases between. CDR3 size: 19 residues. CDR3 region: CASSELGQQGRGSNSPLHF. The CDR3 DNA sequence: TGCGCCAGCAGTGAGTTGGGTCAACAAGGGCGGGGGAGTAATTCACCCCTCCACTTT.

The CDR3 DNA is TGTGCCAGCAGCGTAGGACAGGGGAGGAATGAGCAGTTCTTC. It is translated as CASSVGQGRNEQFF. The chain recombines TRBV9 with TRBJ2-1, with TRBD1 matching over 8 bases. This CDR3 contains 14 residues. Trimming removed 0 bases from V and 7 bases from J; junction bases left unmatched: 3. Germline V CDR1 and CDR2: SGDLS, YYNGEE.

The gene calls are TRBV7-8 and TRBJ2-5, with TRBD1 as a possible D gene (5 bases). V was cut by 8 bases and J by 7 bases, with 17 bases left in between. Germline lookup yields CDR1 SGHVS and CDR2 FQNEAQ. The CDR3 has 13 amino acids. The CDR3 reads CASQPGPTGTQYF. DNA for the CDR3: TGTGCCAGCCAGCCAGGGCCGACCGGGACCCAGTACTTC.

This clone has a single count. V is TRBV5-1 and J is TRBJ2-7; possibly TRBD2 for D (6 bases). This CDR3 is 13 amino acids long. Between the trimmed V and J ends, which lost 4 bases and 5 bases, there was a span of 13 bases. The germline V gene encodes CDR1 SGHRS and CDR2 YFSETQ. The CDR3 DNA reads TGCGCCAGCAGCGGGGACTGGGCCAACGAGCAGTACTTC. Its protein is CASSGDWANEQYF.

V usage is TRBV11-3 and J usage is TRBJ2-1; D not certain. Germline lookup yields CDR1 SGHNT and CDR2 YENEEA. The germline V and J ends were trimmed by 2 bases and 8 bases, with 10 bases remaining between them. CDR3 length equals 13 residues. The CDR3 protein is CASSLRRFDEQFF. The CDR3 DNA reads as TGTGCCAGCAGCTTAAGGAGATTCGATGAGCAGTTCTTC.

The rearrangement links TRBV9 to TRBJ1-2, with D hard to call. Looked up from germline, CDR1 is SGDLS and CDR2 is YYNGEE. V lost 2 bases and J 2 bases, leaving 10 bases between the germline ends. This CDR3 region has 14 residues. Here the CDR3 DNA reads TGTGCCAGCAGCGTTGGGGATCCGAACTATGGCTACACCTTC. Residues: CASSVGDPNYGYTF.

The chain recombines TRBV14 with TRBJ2-5, with 12 bases that match TRBD1. The CDR3 consists of 16 residues. The germline gives CDR1 SGHDN, CDR2 FVKESK. The V and J ends lost 3 bases and 5 bases, in that order; junction bases with no gene match: 7. CDR3 in DNA: TGTGCCAGCAGCCAGTCTCCGGGACAGGGGGCCGAGACCCAGTACTTC. Its translation is CASSQSPGQGAETQYF.

This chain connects TRBV27 to TRBJ1-2, with D possibly TRBD1 on 5 matching bases. The CDR3 loop spans 14 amino acids. Germline CDR1 MNHEY, CDR2 SMNVEV (reference sequence). Deletions cut 3 bases from V and 4 bases from J, with 12 bases between. CDR3 sequence reads: CASSFYGASYGYTF. CDR3 nucleotides: TGTGCCAGCAGTTTTTACGGGGCTAGCTATGGCTACACCTTC.

This clone was counted only a few times. The CDR3 sequence is CAISGAGDEQFF. For the CDR3, the DNA is TGTGCCATCAGTGGGGCAGGGGATGAGCAGTTCTTC. The chain combines TRBV10-3 with TRBJ2-1; D may be TRBD1 (6 bases). V shed 4 bases and J shed 8 bases, with 9 bases lying between them. The CDR3 sequence is 12 residues long. In germline, CDR1 is ENHRY, CDR2 SYGVKD.

The CDR3 DNA reads TGTGCCAGCAGCTCCGTCGGGGGGAATGAGCAGTTCTTC. Translated: CASSSVGGNEQFF. The chain joins TRBV5-6 to TRBJ2-1; 7 positions agree with TRBD2. CDR1 SGHDT and CDR2 YYEEEE come from the germline V gene. The CDR3 contains 13 residues. J was trimmed by 7 bases and V by 3 bases; bases with no gene match: 4.

The V gene is TRBV27, the J gene TRBJ2-1; the match to TRBD2 covers 9 bases. V gave up 9 bases and J gave up 10 bases; unmatched junction bases: 4. The CDR3 has 11 amino acids. Germline V gives CDR1 MNHEY, CDR2 SMNVEV (reference sequence). The CDR3 nucleotides are TGTGCCAGTACAGCGGGGGGAGAGCAGTTCTTC. Amino acid sequence: CASTAGGEQFF.

The rearrangement joins TRBV28 to TRBJ1-4; possibly TRBD1 for D (5 bases). Germline CDR1 and CDR2: MDHEN and SYDVKM. The CDR3 totals 14 residues. The V gene lost 7 bases and the J gene lost 8 bases, with 17 bases spanning the gap. The CDR3 loop is CASTPAGGDEKLFF. The CDR3 DNA reads TGTGCCAGCACCCCGGCGGGGGGGGACGAAAAACTGTTTTTT.

This chain links TRBV11-3 with TRBJ2-1; possibly TRBD2 for D (6 bases). V dropped 5 bases and J dropped 0 bases, with 8 bases sitting between them. This CDR3 contains 14 residues. Germline V CDR1 and CDR2: SGHNT, YENEEA. In DNA, the CDR3 is TGTGCCAGCAGCCCGGACTACTCCTACAATGAGCAGTTCTTC. Translated: CASSPDYSYNEQFF.

This chain connects TRBV30 to TRBJ1-1, with 7 bases that match TRBD1. The V segment lost 4 bases and the J segment 4 bases; nucleotides outside the gene matches: 9. This CDR3 has 14 amino acids. Germline CDR1 and CDR2: GTSNPN and SVGIG (reference sequence). Here the CDR3 reads CAWTRQGGITEAFF. In nucleotides, the CDR3 is TGTGCCTGGACCCGACAGGGAGGAATCACTGAAGCTTTCTTT. Full variable domain (rest looked up from reference TRBV30 and TRBJ1-1): SQTIHQWPATLVQPVGSPLSLECTVEGTSNPNLYWYRQAAGRGLQLLFYSVGIGQISSEVPQNLSASRPQDRQFILSSKKLLLSDSGFYLCAWTRQGGITEAFFGQGTRLTVV.

The chain employs TRBV27 and TRBJ1-2; D might be TRBD1 (6 bases). The CDR3 runs to 15 residues. V shed 5 bases and J shed 3 bases, with 16 bases lying between them. CDR1 is MNHEY, CDR2 SMNVEV, per germline (reference sequence). The CDR3 DNA follows: TGTGCCAGCAGTGCCTCCCCCGGGACACACTATGGCTACACCTTC. Encoded protein: CASSASPGTHYGYTF.

This chain connects TRBV19 to TRBJ1-5; the match to TRBD1 covers 10 bases. In germline, CDR1 is LNHDA, CDR2 SQIVND (reference sequence). Losses at the gene ends were 4 bases for V and 6 bases for J; bases not matched to a gene: 9. This CDR3 is built from 16 residues. CDR3 DNA sequence: TGTGCCAGTAGTACAGGGACAGGGGAAGGGTTTCAGCCCCAGCATTTT. Translation: CASSTGTGEGFQPQHF.

The chain has TRBV5-1 and TRBJ2-5; D is uncertain. Trimming left V 1 base short and J 2 bases short, with 12 bases between. This CDR3 region has 15 residues. Germline V CDR1 and CDR2: SGHRS, YFSETQ. CDR3 residues: CASSLLPGEQETQYF. The CDR3 DNA is TGCGCCAGCAGCTTGCTGCCAGGAGAGCAAGAGACCCAGTACTTC.

The genes are TRBV4-3 and TRBJ2-7; 12 nucleotides align to TRBD2. The germline V gene has CDR1 LGHNA and CDR2 YSLEER. This CDR3 contains 15 residues. The V gene end was trimmed by 5 bases and the J gene end by 7 bases; junction bases not matched to a gene: 9. The CDR3 reads CASSFGLAGSGEQYF. DNA of the CDR3: TGCGCCAGCAGCTTCGGACTAGCGGGATCGGGAGAGCAGTACTTC.

This chain uses TRBV7-9 with TRBJ2-2, with 11 nucleotides matching TRBD2. The ends lost 4 bases at V and 13 bases at J; junction bases unmatched: 8. CDR3 size: 14 residues. The V gene's germline CDR1 is SEHNR and CDR2 FQNEAQ (reference sequence). CDR3 sequence: CASSSGTSGLALFF. Written as DNA, the CDR3 is TGTGCCAGCAGCTCGGGGACTAGCGGACTAGCGCTGTTTTTT.